This section outlines one T cell receptor (beta chain) sequence together with its context. Its antigen is as yet unknown. The sample originates from a study of T cell repertoires in cytomegalovirus infection. The wider study: TCR beta signatures that were public indicated CMV infection and matching HLA type.

The ends lost 0 bases at V and 3 bases at J; junction bases unmatched: 0. There are 15 residues in the CDR3. The germline V gene encodes CDR1 LGHNA and CDR2 YSLEER. TCRdb itself ran the reads through MiXCR, one entry per CDR3 protein. The sample carries about 400,000 distinct CDR3 sequences, 15% to 20% recorded once. Whole-study results and caveats: Individuals carrying CMV plus the relevant HLA were identified by cumulative frequency of public TCR beta families. Within the response measured ex vivo, HLA-C-restricted CMV-specific TCR beta clonotypes were dominant.

The sample was PBMCs. This sequence originates from a human donor in good health (CMV status not recorded). Some clones in this sample may be carry-over from other donors' samples. The rearrangement joins TRBV4-3 to TRBJ1-5, with 9 bases matching TRBD1. The CDR3 spells CASSQEQGANQPQHF. The CDR3 DNA follows: TGCGCCAGCAGCCAAGAACAGGGGGCCAATCAGCCCCAGCATTTT.